This is a list of T cell receptor beta chains from one sample in a study of OX40 agonist ivuxolimab in advanced cancers. Here immunoSEQ multiplex PCR was the method, and the copy in TCRdb shows in-frame clones only, minus some. The table has 45,000 to 55,000 clones, roughly 83% seen once. Sequenced here: CD4+ or CD8+ T cells sorted from blood, sampled in a trial of the OX40 agonist ivuxolimab. These receptor sequences come from an adult with an advanced solid tumor such as melanoma, head and neck, liver or kidney cancer. Both conserved end residues are part of each CDR3. D genes are given only for firm matches. Clone size is given for some rows only: seen once, a few or many times, or a class if the clone is expanded.

clone_size,d_call,j_call,v_call,cdr3_nt,cdr3_aa
.,.,TRBJ2-1,TRBV18,TGTGCCAGCTCACCGGCCGATTCGGATGAGCAGTTCTTC,CASSPADSDEQFF
.,TRBD2,TRBJ2-6,TRBV7-3,TGTGCCAGCAGCTCACGTCTAGCGGGGGGGCCTTTTGGGGCCAACGTCCTGACTTTC,CASSSRLAGGPFGANVLTF
.,TRBD1,TRBJ2-5,TRBV7-2,TGTGCCAGCCGGCAACCCGGACAGGGGAAAGAGACCCAGTACTTC,CASRQPGQGKETQYF
.,.,TRBJ2-1,TRBV6-5,TGTGCCAGCAGTCTGGGTCGCAGGACCAATAAGGAGCAGTTCTTC,CASSLGRRTNKEQFF
.,TRBD1,TRBJ1-5,TRBV5-4,TGTGCCAGCAGCTTCGGGACAGATAGCAATCAGCCCCAGCATTTT,CASSFGTDSNQPQHF
.,.,TRBJ2-6,TRBV5-1,TGCGCCAGCAGCTCGAGCTCTGGGGCCAACGTCCTGACTTTC,CASSSSSGANVLTF
.,.,TRBJ1-3,TRBV28,TGTGCCAGCAGTTTATTCGGGGGGGGATCTGGAAACACCATATATTTT,CASSLFGGGSGNTIYF
once,.,TRBJ1-1,TRBV21-1,TGTGCCAGCCGCCCCGGGGATGCCACTGAAGCTTTCTTT,CASRPGDATEAFF
.,.,TRBJ1-4,TRBV5-6,TGTGCCAGCAGCTTGCCCGGTTGGGACAATGAAAAACTGTTTTTT,CASSLPGWDNEKLFF
.,TRBD2,TRBJ2-1,TRBV7-2,TGTGCCAGCAGCCGAGTGGAACTAGCGGGGCGTGAGCAGTTCTTC,CASSRVELAGREQFF
.,TRBD2,TRBJ2-1,TRBV9,TGTGCCAGCAGCCGAACTAGCGGGGGTGCGAATGAGCAGTTCTTC,CASSRTSGGANEQFF
.,.,TRBJ1-2,TRBV4-1,TGCGCCAGCAGCCAGGGCCCAGCCTCGTATGGCTACACCTTC,CASSQGPASYGYTF
.,TRBD2,TRBJ2-7,TRBV5-6,TGTGCCAGCAGCTCGCTCGGGACTAGCGGATACTACGAGCAGTACTTC,CASSSLGTSGYYEQYF
.,.,TRBJ2-7,TRBV30,TGTGCCTGGAGTATTACCGGGACAGGGGGACTAGCGGGTTTCTACGAGCAGTACTTC,CAWSITGTGGLAGFYEQYF
.,TRBD2,TRBJ2-1,TRBV5-6,TGTGCCAGCAGCTTGAGCAGGAGCGGGGGAAGCTCCTACAATGAGCAGTTCTTC,CASSLSRSGGSSYNEQFF
.,TRBD1,TRBJ2-4,TRBV7-2,TGTGCCAGCAGCTCCGGGACAGGGATAGGGGACATTCAGTACTTC,CASSSGTGIGDIQYF
few,TRBD1,TRBJ1-6,TRBV7-3,TGTGCCAGCAGCCTTTATGAGGGGGCGAATTCACCCCTCCACTTT,CASSLYEGANSPLHF
once,.,TRBJ1-2,TRBV5-6,TGTGCCAGCAGCTTGGGGGCGTTTCCCTATGGCTACACCTTC,CASSLGAFPYGYTF
.,.,TRBJ2-1,TRBV7-2,TGTGCCAGCAGCTTAGGAAGGTTAGCCGGTGAGCAGTTCTTC,CASSLGRLAGEQFF
.,.,TRBJ2-5,TRBV19,TGTGCCAGTAGTAATACGAGATCGGGCGGTTCAGGGACCCAGTACTTC,CASSNTRSGGSGTQYF
.,.,TRBJ2-3,TRBV5-8,TGTGCCAGCACCTTTGGTTCAGATACGCAGTATTTT,CASTFGSDTQYF
.,.,TRBJ1-2,TRBV6-5,TGTGCCAGCAGTTACTACGGGACGGACTATGGCTACACCTTC,CASSYYGTDYGYTF
.,TRBD1,TRBJ2-3,TRBV7-9,TGTGCCAGCAGCAGTACAGGGGCCCGACCGACAGATACGCAGTATTTT,CASSSTGARPTDTQYF
.,.,TRBJ2-7,TRBV28,TGTGCCAGCACCGAACAGGGCCACGAGCAGTACTTC,CASTEQGHEQYF
.,.,TRBJ1-4,TRBV7-9,TGTGCCAGCAGCTTAGACCTTGAAGGGCGCTTGTCCGGAAAACTGTTTTTT,CASSLDLEGRLSGKLFF
.,.,TRBJ2-2,TRBV18,TGTGCCAGCTCGTCAGCAGTCACCGGGGAGCTGTTTTTT,CASSSAVTGELFF
few,TRBD1,TRBJ1-2,TRBV27,TGTGCCAGCAGTTCCCGGACAGGATTTTTATATGGCTACACCTTC,CASSSRTGFLYGYTF
.,.,TRBJ2-6,TRBV4-2,TGTGCCAGCAGCCAAGATCCGCTTAGTTTCTCTGGGGCCAACGTCCTGACTTTC,CASSQDPLSFSGANVLTF
.,.,TRBJ1-1,TRBV7-8,TGTGCCAGCAGCTTACTAGGTCAGGGCGCCCAGAACACTGAAGCTTTCTTT,CASSLLGQGAQNTEAFF
.,.,TRBJ2-3,TRBV28,TGTGCCAGCAGTTGGGGGGATACGCAGTATTTT,CASSWGDTQYF